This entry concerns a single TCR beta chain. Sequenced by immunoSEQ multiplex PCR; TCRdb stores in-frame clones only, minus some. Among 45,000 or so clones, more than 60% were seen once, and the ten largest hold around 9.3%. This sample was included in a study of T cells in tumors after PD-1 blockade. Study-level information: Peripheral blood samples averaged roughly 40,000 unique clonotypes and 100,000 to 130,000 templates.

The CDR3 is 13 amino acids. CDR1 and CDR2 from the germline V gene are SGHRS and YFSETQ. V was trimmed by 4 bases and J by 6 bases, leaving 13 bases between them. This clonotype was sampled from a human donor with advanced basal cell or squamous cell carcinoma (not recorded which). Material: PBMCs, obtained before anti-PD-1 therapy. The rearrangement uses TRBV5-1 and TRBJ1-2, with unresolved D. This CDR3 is CASSPRDGDGYTF. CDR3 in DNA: TGCGCCAGCAGCCCTCGAGACGGGGATGGCTACACCTTC.